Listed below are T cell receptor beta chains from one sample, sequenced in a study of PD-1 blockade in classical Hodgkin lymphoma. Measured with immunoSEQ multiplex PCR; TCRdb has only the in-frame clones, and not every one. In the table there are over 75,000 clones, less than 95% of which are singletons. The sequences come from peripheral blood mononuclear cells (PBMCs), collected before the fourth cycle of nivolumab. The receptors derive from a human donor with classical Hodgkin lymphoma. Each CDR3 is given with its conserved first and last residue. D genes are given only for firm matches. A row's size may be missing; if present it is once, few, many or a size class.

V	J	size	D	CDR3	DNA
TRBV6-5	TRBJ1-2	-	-	CASSYMGGASYGYTF	TGTGCCAGCAGTTACATGGGGGGCGCGAGCTATGGCTACACCTTC
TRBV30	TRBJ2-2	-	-	CAWSVGWGGDGELFF	TGTGCCTGGAGTGTGGGATGGGGGGGCGACGGGGAGCTGTTTTTT
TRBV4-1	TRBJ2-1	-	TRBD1	CASSPNWDRANNEQFF	TGCGCCAGCAGCCCCAACTGGGACAGGGCCAACAATGAGCAGTTCTTC
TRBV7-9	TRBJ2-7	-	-	CASSLSLEQYF	TGTGCCAGCAGCTTATCACTCGAGCAGTACTTC
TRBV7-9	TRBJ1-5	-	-	CASSLWGQPQHF	TGTGCCAGCAGCTTATGGGGCCAGCCCCAGCATTTT
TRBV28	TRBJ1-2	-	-	CASSRSETRGYTF	TGTGCCAGCAGTAGAAGTGAGACACGGGGCTACACCTTC
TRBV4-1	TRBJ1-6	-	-	CASSPQITRSEIYNSPLHF	TGCGCCAGCAGCCCCCAAATCACAAGGTCCGAAATCTATAATTCACCCCTCCACTTT
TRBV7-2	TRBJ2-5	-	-	CASSHRGGLETQYF	TGTGCCAGCAGCCACCGAGGAGGGTTGGAGACCCAGTACTTC
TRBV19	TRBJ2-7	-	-	CASSILGAYEQYF	TGTGCCAGTAGTATATTAGGAGCCTACGAGCAGTACTTC
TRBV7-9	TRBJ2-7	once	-	CASSLRVYEQYF	TGTGCCAGCAGCTTGCGAGTGTACGAGCAGTACTTC
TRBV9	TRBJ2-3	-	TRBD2	CASSHPLAGRSTDTQYF	TGTGCCAGCAGCCACCCCTTAGCGGGGCGTAGCACAGATACGCAGTATTTT
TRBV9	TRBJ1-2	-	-	CASSPRTGTNYGYTF	TGTGCCAGCAGCCCACGGACTGGGACTAACTATGGCTACACCTTC
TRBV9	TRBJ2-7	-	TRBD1	CASSATGDPYEQYF	TGTGCCAGCAGCGCGACAGGGGATCCCTACGAGCAGTACTTC
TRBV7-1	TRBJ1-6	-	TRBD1	CASSLQGYSPLHF	TGTGCCAGCAGCTTACAGGGGTACTCACCCCTCCACTTT
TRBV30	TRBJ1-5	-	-	CAWSVTGNQPQHF	TGTGCCTGGAGTGTAACGGGGAATCAGCCCCAGCATTTT
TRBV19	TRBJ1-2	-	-	CASSVSGLPIGYTF	TGTGCCAGTAGTGTCTCCGGACTTCCCATCGGCTACACCTTC
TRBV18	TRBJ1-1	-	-	CASSRQANTEAFF	TGTGCCAGCTCTCGACAGGCTAACACTGAAGCTTTCTTT
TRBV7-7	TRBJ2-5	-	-	CASSLEGGKGETQYF	TGTGCCAGCAGCTTAGAAGGGGGGAAGGGAGAGACCCAGTACTTC
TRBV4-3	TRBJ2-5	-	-	CASSQVGSGQETQYF	TGCGCCAGCAGCCAAGTGGGAAGCGGGCAAGAGACCCAGTACTTC
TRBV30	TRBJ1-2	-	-	CAWSLRWGYTF	TGTGCCTGGAGCCTGAGATGGGGCTACACCTTC
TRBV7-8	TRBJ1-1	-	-	CASSFRVDGNEAFF	TGTGCCAGCAGCTTCAGGGTGGACGGGAATGAAGCTTTCTTT
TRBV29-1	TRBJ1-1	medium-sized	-	CSVESLQPRF	TGCAGCGTTGAGAGCCTCCAACCCCGCTTT
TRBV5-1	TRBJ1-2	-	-	CASSPGQSSYGYTF	TGCGCCAGCAGCCCTGGACAGAGCAGCTATGGCTACACCTTC
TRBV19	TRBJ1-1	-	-	CASSLSGRTEAFF	TGTGCCAGTAGCCTGAGTGGGAGGACTGAAGCTTTCTTT